The source of this T cell receptor beta chain is a study of blood T cell repertoires in COVID-19. TCRdb's copy holds only in-frame clones and misses some; the assay was immunoSEQ multiplex PCR. The sample has more than 300,000 clones, 90% to 95% seen once. The V end lost 4 bases, the J end lost 4 bases, and 13 bases lay between the germline ends. This CDR3 spans 14 amino acids. The germline V gene has CDR1 SGHAT and CDR2 FQNNGV. The TCR sequence derives from a woman under 30 who had recovered from COVID-19. Specimen: peripheral blood. The chain joins TRBV11-2 to TRBJ1-2; D is uncertain. Written as DNA, the CDR3 is TGTGCCAGCAGCTATAGTGCGGGCTTCTATGGCTACACCTTC. The encoded protein is CASSYSAGFYGYTF. The variable domain in full, with the rest retrieved from reference TRBV11-2 and TRBJ1-2, is EAGVAQSPRYKIIEKRQSVAFWCNPISGHATLYWYQQILGQGPKLLIQFQNNGVVDDSQLPKDRFSAERLKGVDSTLKIQPAKLEDSAVYLCASSYSAGFYGYTFGSGTRLTVV.